What follows are 31 T cell receptor beta chains derived from one specimen sequenced in a study of control samples from healthy donors and cancer patients. Clones were read by immunoSEQ multiplex PCR, and TCRdb kept only the in-frame ones, dropping some. The sample lists about 57,000 clones, approximately 90% occurring once. The sample was PBMCs. These TCRs come from a man aged 25 to 45 with colorectal cancer.

The J gene is TRBJ1-4, the V gene TRBV14; D might be TRBD1 (5 bases). The ends were cut back, 3 bases at V and 10 bases at J, with 15 bases in the middle. This CDR3 spans 14 amino acids. Germline CDR1 is SGHDN and CDR2 is FVKESK. The CDR3 DNA reads TGTGCCAGCAGCCATGGACAATGGGAGACAAAACTGTTTTTT. It yields the protein CASSHGQWETKLFF.

This clone was seen just once. The V gene is TRBV10-3, the J gene TRBJ2-2; 7 bases map to TRBD2. The CDR3 sequence is 13 residues long. With 7 bases clipped from V and 6 bases from J, the junction kept 5 bases outside the gene matches. Germline loops: CDR1 ENHRY, CDR2 SYGVKD. Written as DNA, the CDR3 is TGTGCCATCACGCCAGGGAGGGCCGGGGAGCTGTTTTTT. Translation: CAITPGRAGELFF.

The V call is TRBV29-1, the J call TRBJ2-3; D is tentatively TRBD1 or TRBD2 (6 bases each). The germline V and J ends were trimmed by 4 bases and 4 bases, with 21 bases remaining between them. The CDR3 totals 16 residues. In germline, CDR1 is SQVTM, CDR2 ANQGSEA. The CDR3 loop is CSVGGGREVSPDTQYF. DNA of the CDR3: TGCAGCGTTGGAGGGGGGCGAGAGGTTAGTCCAGATACGCAGTATTTT.

This chain connects TRBV6-2 or TRBV6-3 to TRBJ2-6; TRBD1 might be the D (6 bases). From germline, CDR1 is MNHEY and CDR2 SVGEGT. V was clipped by 6 bases and J by 4 bases, with 19 bases between them. This CDR3 comprises 17 residues. CDR3 residues: CASSPLTGITGANVLTF. The CDR3 DNA follows: TGTGCCAGCAGCCCTCTAACAGGGATCACCGGGGCCAACGTCCTGACTTTC.

This chain uses TRBV6-2 or TRBV6-3 with TRBJ1-2; D gene uncertain. CDR3 length equals 13 residues. Per the germline V gene, CDR1 is MNHEY and CDR2 is SVGEGT. V shed 3 bases and J shed 4 bases, with 9 bases lying between them. The CDR3 DNA sequence: TGTGCCAGCAGTTATGGGGAAACCTATGGCTACACCTTC. Amino acid sequence: CASSYGETYGYTF.

This chain links TRBV6-6 with TRBJ1-3; 8 bases agree with TRBD1. The V gene end was trimmed by 6 bases and the J gene end by 10 bases; junction bases not matched to a gene: 17. This CDR3 region has 16 residues. Germline CDR1 reads MNHNY; CDR2 reads SVGAGI (reference sequence). CDR3 amino acids: CASSDTQGADPGTIYF. CDR3 DNA sequence: TGTGCCAGCAGCGACACCCAGGGGGCGGATCCGGGAACCATATATTTT.

This clone was detected only a few times. Written as DNA, the CDR3 is TGTGCCAGCAGCTTAGTGGGGAGGGAAGAGACCCAGTACTTC. Protein: CASSLVGREETQYF. The rearrangement uses TRBV7-2 and TRBJ2-5; 7 bases fit TRBD2. The CDR3 is made up of 14 amino acids. With V trimmed by 1 base and J by 3 bases, 2 bases remained unmatched. Germline CDR1 SGHTA, CDR2 FQGNSA. Drawing the rest from reference TRBV7-2 and TRBJ2-5, the complete variable domain is GAGVSQSPSNKVTEKGKDVELRCDPISGHTALYWYRQSLGQGLEFLIYFQGNSAPDKSGLPSDRFSAERTGGSVSTLTIQRTQQEDSAVYLCASSLVGREETQYFGPGTRLLVL.

The chain joins TRBV7-9 to TRBJ2-5, with unresolved D. The V gene's germline CDR1 is SEHNR and CDR2 FQNEAQ (reference sequence). V lost 4 bases to trimming and J lost 8 bases, with 8 bases between them. This CDR3 spans 11 amino acids. CDR3 amino acids: CASSSQSTQYF. The CDR3, as DNA: TGTGCCAGCAGCTCTCAGTCCACCCAGTACTTC.

This chain uses TRBV10-3 with TRBJ2-7, with 7 bases aligning to TRBD2. The length of the CDR3 is 16 residues. Germline trimming cut 2 bases from V and 9 bases from J; bases unmatched to any gene: 16. Looked up from germline, CDR1 is ENHRY and CDR2 is SYGVKD. This chain's CDR3 is CAISEDGTKIRDGQYF. The CDR3 DNA follows: TGTGCCATCAGTGAGGATGGGACTAAGATCCGCGACGGGCAGTACTTC.

The V call is TRBV6-5, the J call TRBJ1-2; D perhaps matches TRBD1 (5 bases). Between the trimmed V and J ends, which lost 7 bases and 7 bases, there was a span of 16 bases. The CDR3 is 13 amino acids. Germline CDR1 MNHEY, CDR2 SVGAGI. The CDR3 DNA is TGTGCCAGCACCCCCGGGGGAGTCGTTGGCTACACCTTC. It translates to CASTPGGVVGYTF.

The rearrangement joins TRBV6-1 to TRBJ1-5; D is unclear. V was trimmed by 2 bases and J by 5 bases, leaving 1 base between them. The CDR3 contains 11 residues. CDR1 MNHNS and CDR2 SASEGT come from the germline V gene. CDR3 nucleotides: TGTGCCAGCAGTGAATATCAGCCCCAGCATTTT. Its translation is CASSEYQPQHF.

The chain recombines TRBV4-2 with TRBJ1-2, with TRBD1 as a possible D gene (5 bases). Germline V lookup: CDR1 LGHNA, CDR2 YNFKEQ. The CDR3 is 18 amino acids. The V and J ends lost 0 bases and 6 bases respectively, with 23 bases between them. The CDR3 spells CASSQEDLRDSHGDGYTF. In nucleotides, the CDR3 is TGTGCCAGCAGCCAAGAGGATCTTCGGGACTCCCACGGAGATGGCTACACCTTC.

The chain has TRBV18 and TRBJ2-1; D tentatively reads TRBD1 or TRBD2 (5 bases each). The CDR3 sequence is 16 residues long. Germline CDR1 is KGHSH and CDR2 is LQKENI. The V end was cut by 5 bases, the J end by 10 bases, with 24 bases between. This CDR3 is CASSTRDGSPDLEQFF. CDR3 DNA: TGTGCCAGCTCAACAAGGGACGGATCCCCGGATTTGGAGCAGTTCTTC.

The CDR3 region is CASSLDRRGLLNTEAFF. DNA for the CDR3: TGTGCCAGCAGCTTAGACAGACGCGGACTGCTTAACACTGAAGCTTTCTTT. This chain connects TRBV7-2 to TRBJ1-1; D not resolved. This CDR3 comprises 17 residues. Germline CDR1 and CDR2: SGHTA and FQGNSA. V shed 1 base and J shed 2 bases, with 17 bases lying between them.

This clone was seen only a few times. The chain combines TRBV7-9 with TRBJ1-2; 7 bases align to TRBD1. CDR1 is SEHNR, CDR2 FQNEAQ, per germline (reference sequence). The CDR3 loop spans 16 amino acids. J gave up 9 bases and V 4 bases, and 17 bases lay outside the gene matches. The CDR3 region has the DNA TGTGCCAGCAGCTCACCGAGACAGGGCCTCCTCGGAAGCTACACCTTC. Its translation: CASSSPRQGLLGSYTF. Drawing the rest from reference TRBV7-9 and TRBJ1-2, the complete variable domain is DTGVSQNPRHKITKRGQNVTFRCDPISEHNRLYWYRQTLGQGPEFLTYFQNEAQLEKSRLLSDRFSAERPKGSFSTLEIQRTEQGDSAMYLCASSSPRQGLLGSYTFGSGTRLTVV.

The chain has TRBV5-1 and TRBJ2-2; D is undetermined. This CDR3 is 16 amino acids long. Trimming left V 4 bases short and J 5 bases short, with 18 bases between. Germline V lookup: CDR1 SGHRS, CDR2 YFSETQ. The CDR3 here is CASSPTAVKPTGELFF. For the CDR3, the DNA is TGCGCCAGCAGCCCGACTGCGGTTAAGCCTACCGGGGAGCTGTTTTTT.

The rearrangement uses TRBV5-1 and TRBJ2-2; D may be TRBD1 (6 bases). V lost 0 bases, J lost 7 bases, and 10 bases lay in between. The CDR3 totals 14 residues. Per the germline V gene, CDR1 is SGHRS and CDR2 is YFSETQ. CDR3 residues: CASSLAEGVGELFF. The CDR3 nucleotides are TGCGCCAGCAGCTTGGCCGAGGGGGTCGGGGAGCTGTTTTTT.

V and J are TRBV18 and TRBJ1-3; D uncertain. The CDR3 totals 15 residues. Germline CDR1 reads KGHSH; CDR2 reads LQKENI. The V end lost 0 bases, the J end lost 10 bases, and 16 bases lay between the germline ends. The CDR3 region has the DNA TGTGCCAGCTCACCACCGGGGAGACTCTCACGAACCATATATTTT. It is translated as CASSPPGRLSRTIYF.

This rearrangement joins TRBV29-1 to TRBJ2-7; perhaps TRBD1 as D (6 bases). V lost 6 bases, J lost 1 base, and 16 bases lay in between. CDR3 size: 14 residues. Germline V CDR1 and CDR2: SQVTM, ANQGSEA. The CDR3 DNA sequence: TGCAGCGTCCGCCGGGACACTTTTTCCTACGAGCAGTACTTC. Amino acid sequence: CSVRRDTFSYEQYF.

V gene TRBV6-1 combines with J gene TRBJ2-7; D remains ambiguous. CDR3 size: 11 residues. Germline CDR1 is MNHNS and CDR2 is SASEGT. Trimming took off 3 bases at V and 0 bases at J, with 0 bases between the two ends. CDR3 DNA: TGTGCCAGCAGTGACTCCTACGAGCAGTACTTC. Protein: CASSDSYEQYF.

V gene TRBV10-2 combines with J gene TRBJ1-1, with D perhaps TRBD1 (5 bases). The CDR3 sequence is 14 residues long. Germline lookup yields CDR1 WSHSY and CDR2 SAAADI. V lost 8 bases and J lost 11, with 24 bases in between. The CDR3 bases are TGCGCCAGCTCCCCGGGAAATACACGGGGGGTTGCTTTCTTT. Translating gives CASSPGNTRGVAFF.

The V gene is TRBV24-1, the J gene TRBJ1-2, with 10 bases lining up with TRBD1. The V segment lost 2 bases and the J segment 4 bases; nucleotides outside the gene matches: 0. The CDR3 has 14 residues. The V gene's germline CDR1 is KGHDR and CDR2 SFDVKD. In nucleotides, the CDR3 is TGTGCCACCAGTGATTGGACAGGGGGCTATGGCTACACCTTC. Encoded protein: CATSDWTGGYGYTF.

The CDR3 DNA sequence: TGCGCCAGCAGCCAAGAGGGTAGACAGGGGGGACTCTATGGCTACACCTTC. As protein: CASSQEGRQGGLYGYTF. The chain has TRBV4-3 and TRBJ1-2; 9 bases match TRBD1. Trimming took 0 bases from V and 4 from J; bases not matched to a gene: 9. Germline loops: CDR1 LGHNA, CDR2 YSLEER. The CDR3 has 17 amino acids.

This rearrangement joins TRBV5-1 to TRBJ2-1; D may be TRBD1 (6 bases). The V gene lost 4 bases and the J gene lost 1 base, with 12 bases spanning the gap. This CDR3 is built from 15 residues. Germline-derived CDR1 and CDR2 are SGHRS and YFSETQ. CDR3 nucleotide sequence: TGCGCCAGCAGCCCGCAGACAGGATCCTACAATGAGCAGTTCTTC. As protein: CASSPQTGSYNEQFF.

V and J are TRBV7-9 and TRBJ2-1; TRBD2 matches 7 bases. V trimming: 1 base; J trimming: 7 bases; junction bases outside the gene matches: 7. The germline V gene has CDR1 SEHNR and CDR2 FQNEAQ (reference sequence). This CDR3 contains 15 residues. CDR3 in amino acids: CASSLEWGGENEQFF. CDR3 nucleotide sequence: TGTGCCAGCAGCTTAGAGTGGGGAGGGGAAAATGAGCAGTTCTTC.

The chain employs TRBV19 and TRBJ2-6; D is perhaps TRBD1 (5 bases). The CDR3 has 16 amino acids. Deletions cut 3 bases from V and 1 base from J, with 10 bases between. Germline CDR1 is LNHDA and CDR2 is SQIVND (reference sequence). The CDR3 protein is CASSIYRPSGANVLTF. CDR3 coding DNA: TGTGCCAGTAGTATTTACAGGCCTTCTGGGGCCAACGTCCTGACTTTC. Filled out from reference TRBV19 and TRBJ2-6, the complete variable domain reads DGGITQSPKYLFRKEGQNVTLSCEQNLNHDAMYWYRQDPGQGLRLIYYSQIVNDFQKGDIAEGYSVSREKKESFPLTVTSAQKNPTAFYLCASSIYRPSGANVLTFGAGSRLTVL.

The genes are TRBV5-4 and TRBJ2-7; TRBD1 might be the D (6 bases). V lost 0 bases and J 0 bases, leaving 10 bases between the germline ends. Germline V gene sequence: CDR1 SGHNT, CDR2 YYREEE (reference sequence). This CDR3 has 15 amino acids. CDR3 region: CASSLGTASSYEQYV. The CDR3 nucleotides read TGTGCCAGCAGCTTGGGGACAGCAAGCTCCTACGAGCAGTACGTC.

The gene calls are TRBV5-6 and TRBJ2-7, with a possible D match to TRBD2 (5 bases). Trimming shortened V by 0 bases and J by 0 bases, and 10 bases separated the two germline ends. This CDR3 comprises 15 residues. Germline V gene data show CDR1 as SGHDT and CDR2 as YYEEEE. The CDR3 DNA is TGTGCCAGCAGCTTGGCGGCTAGCTACTCCTACGAGCAGTACTTC. Translated, it gives CASSLAASYSYEQYF.

The chain employs TRBV12-3 or TRBV12-4 and TRBJ1-2; D remains unclear. V dropped 1 base and J dropped 8 bases, with 11 bases sitting between them. The CDR3 contains 13 residues. Here the CDR3 reads CASSLGQPLGYTF. The CDR3, as DNA: TGTGCCAGCAGTTTAGGGCAGCCTTTAGGCTACACCTTC.

The chain is built from TRBV5-1 and TRBJ1-4, with unresolved D. There are 13 residues in the CDR3. The germline CDR1 and CDR2 sequences are SGHRS and YFSETQ. Trimming took off 4 bases at V and 7 bases at J, with 11 bases between the two ends. In DNA, the CDR3 is TGCGCCAGCAGCAGAGACACTGCTGAAAAACTGTTTTTT. Translation gives CASSRDTAEKLFF.

The V gene is TRBV18, the J gene TRBJ1-1; no definite D call. Trimming took 2 bases from V and 1 from J, leaving 11 bases between them. This CDR3 region has 15 residues. The V gene's germline CDR1 is KGHSH and CDR2 LQKENI. CDR3 DNA: TGTGCCAGCTCACCAAGGCAGGTTACGAACACTGAAGCTTTCTTT. It specifies CASSPRQVTNTEAFF.